This T cell receptor (beta chain) was identified during a study of CD8+ T cells in alopecia areata. Following extraction, RNA underwent reverse transcription to cDNA, which served as the sequencing template. Method: immunoSEQ multiplex PCR; TCRdb's copy keeps in-frame clones and lacks some. In the table there are around 210,000 clones, 56% of which are singletons. PBMCs yielded sorted CD4+ and CD8+ T cells. The V end was cut by 4 bases, the J end by 4 bases, with 12 bases between. Germline CDR1 and CDR2: MGHRA and YSYEKL. The CDR3 totals 14 residues. Study-level findings and limits: The study found higher clonality in lesional than normal scalp, especially in alopecia totalis/universalis. When scalp samples are sequenced, resident alphabeta T cells of normal skin are also captured.

As regards this clone: As yet, its antigen is unknown.

The rearrangement joins TRBV4-1 to TRBJ2-3; maybe TRBD2 (5 bases). What was sequenced was CD8+ T cells sorted from blood. The receptor's source is a human donor in good health. The CDR3 is CASSRPREPDTQYF. The CDR3 region has the DNA TGCGCCAGCAGCCGCCCAAGGGAGCCAGATACGCAGTATTTT.